The 32 T cell receptor beta chains below come from one sample, sequenced in a study of OX40 agonist ivuxolimab in advanced cancers. Clones were read by immunoSEQ multiplex PCR, and TCRdb kept only the in-frame ones, dropping some. This table holds tens of thousands of clones, about nine tenths found once. The input for sequencing was CD4+ or CD8+ T cells sorted from blood, taken in a trial of the OX40 agonist ivuxolimab. The receptors stem from an adult with an advanced solid tumor such as melanoma, head and neck, liver or kidney cancer.

The chain couples TRBV2 to TRBJ2-1; TRBD1 aligns across 7 bases. V lost 8 bases and J lost 3; bases outside the gene matches: 4. Germline values: CDR1 SNHLY, CDR2 FYNNEI. The CDR3 totals 13 residues. The CDR3 loop reads CASVRDSYNEQFF. In nucleotides, the CDR3 is TGTGCCAGCGTCCGGGACAGCTACAATGAGCAGTTCTTC.

The genes are TRBV10-2 and TRBJ1-3; 10 bases fit TRBD1. J gave up 4 bases and V 5 bases, and 8 bases lay outside the gene matches. Germline CDR1 and CDR2: WSHSY and SAAADI. CDR3 size: 16 residues. CDR3 in amino acids: CASSRQGALGGNTIYF. DNA for the CDR3: TGCGCCAGCAGTAGACAGGGGGCGCTGGGAGGAAACACCATATATTTT.

This chain joins TRBV2 and TRBJ2-2; D not certain. The CDR3 loop spans 15 amino acids. V dropped 3 bases and J dropped 1 base, with 9 bases sitting between them. CDR1 SNHLY and CDR2 FYNNEI come from the germline V gene. CDR3 in DNA: TGTGCCAGCAGTGACCAGCTTAGGAACACCGGGGAGCTGTTTTTT. Translation gives CASSDQLRNTGELFF.

The chain carries TRBV10-3 and TRBJ2-7, with D perhaps assigned TRBD1 or TRBD2 (6 bases each). The CDR3 covers 13 residues. V was cut by 4 bases and J by 6 bases, with 13 bases left in between. Germline V CDR1 and CDR2: ENHRY, SYGVKD. The CDR3 sequence: CAISGVQGGEQYF. The CDR3 bases are TGTGCCATCAGTGGGGTACAGGGAGGCGAGCAGTACTTC.

V gene TRBV7-9 combines with J gene TRBJ1-2; D is uncertain. In germline, CDR1 is SEHNR, CDR2 FQNEAQ (reference sequence). Trimming stripped 1 base from V and 5 bases from J, with 2 bases between. The CDR3 length is 11 residues. The CDR3 region is CASSLDYGYTF. The CDR3, as DNA: TGTGCCAGCAGCTTAGATTATGGCTACACCTTC.

This clone was seen a handful of times. The chain joins TRBV4-1 to TRBJ2-1, with 9 bases aligning to TRBD1. The V segment lost 2 bases and the J segment 8 bases; nucleotides outside the gene matches: 22. Germline assignment: CDR1 MGHRA and CDR2 YSYEKL. The CDR3 has 20 amino acids. The CDR3 spells CASSQPSLGKAGTGLDEQFF. Written as DNA, the CDR3 is TGCGCCAGCAGCCAACCGAGCCTAGGGAAAGCTGGGACAGGGTTGGATGAGCAGTTCTTC.

The chain carries TRBV7-8 and TRBJ2-2; 14 bases fit TRBD2. Germline V gene data show CDR1 as SGHVS and CDR2 as FQNEAQ. The CDR3 contains 18 residues. With 0 bases clipped from V and 9 bases from J, the junction kept 9 bases outside the gene matches. The DNA of the CDR3 is TGTGCCAGCAGCTTAGCCTGGACTAGCGGGGGGAGGAGGCGGGAGCTGTTTTTT. Translation: CASSLAWTSGGRRRELFF.

The rearrangement uses TRBV2 and TRBJ1-6; 9 bases match TRBD1. The trim removed 6 bases at V and 3 bases at J, leaving 3 bases unmatched. The CDR3 consists of 15 residues. The germline gives CDR1 SNHLY, CDR2 FYNNEI. The CDR3 sequence is CASRGTGSYNSPLHF. Written as DNA, the CDR3 is TGTGCCAGCAGAGGGACAGGGAGCTATAATTCACCCCTCCACTTT.

The genes are TRBV27 and TRBJ2-3; TRBD2 agrees at 16 bases. J was trimmed by 6 bases and V by 1 base; bases with no gene match: 4. Germline V gene lookup returns CDR1 MNHEY and CDR2 SMNVEV (reference sequence). The CDR3 has 17 residues. CDR3 loop: CASSLWGLAGGPDTQYF. The CDR3 bases are TGTGCCAGCAGTTTATGGGGACTAGCGGGGGGGCCGGATACGCAGTATTTT.

The chain uses TRBV7-9 and TRBJ2-7, with TRBD2 matching 10 bases. J gave up 4 bases and V 2 bases, and 8 bases lay outside the gene matches. CDR3 length: 16 residues. Germline assignment: CDR1 SEHNR and CDR2 FQNEAQ (reference sequence). The CDR3 is CASSLRGASGGYEQYF. DNA of the CDR3: TGTGCCAGCAGCTTACGGGGTGCTAGCGGGGGATACGAGCAGTACTTC.

The V call is TRBV6-5, the J call TRBJ1-2; D is unclear. With 2 bases removed from V and 8 bases from J, the gap between germline ends came to 12 bases. Germline CDR1 and CDR2: MNHEY and SVGAGI. This CDR3 has 13 amino acids. The CDR3 DNA sequence: TGTGCCAGCAGTTACACACAGATGGGCGGCTACACCTTC. Protein sequence: CASSYTQMGGYTF.

With regard to this clone: At the DNA level, this CDR3 is encoded by other sequences in the same sample as well. The rearrangement uses TRBV7-2 and TRBJ1-5; D might be TRBD1 (5 bases). Per the germline V gene, CDR1 is SGHTA and CDR2 is FQGNSA. The CDR3 covers 14 residues. The V end lost 1 base, the J end lost 1 base, and 5 bases lay between the germline ends. Written as DNA, the CDR3 is TGTGCCAGCAGCTTAGGGGACAGCAATCAGCCCCAGCATTTT. As protein: CASSLGDSNQPQHF. The entire variable domain, with the rest obtained from reference TRBV7-2 and TRBJ1-5, is as follows: GAGVSQSPSNKVTEKGKDVELRCDPISGHTALYWYRQSLGQGLEFLIYFQGNSAPDKSGLPSDRFSAERTGGSVSTLTIQRTQQEDSAVYLCASSLGDSNQPQHFGDGTRLSIL.

The rearrangement links TRBV5-1 to TRBJ2-1; tentatively, D is TRBD1 (5 bases). V dropped 4 bases and J dropped 4 bases, with 18 bases sitting between them. Germline V gene lookup returns CDR1 SGHRS and CDR2 YFSETQ. The CDR3 runs to 16 residues. The CDR3 coding sequence is TGCGCCAGCAGCCCGACGATTGACAGCCGGTACAATGAGCAGTTCTTC. Protein: CASSPTIDSRYNEQFF.

CDR3 nucleotides: TGCAGTGCTAGCTGGGAGGAGCAGTTCTTC. Amino acids: CSASWEEQFF. The chain joins TRBV20-1 to TRBJ2-1; the D gene is possibly TRBD2 (5 bases). CDR1 is DFQATT and CDR2 is SNEGSKA in the germline V gene (reference sequence). Between the trimmed V and J ends, which lost 3 bases and 10 bases, there was a span of 7 bases. The CDR3 totals 10 residues.

The chain carries TRBV11-2 and TRBJ2-7; 13 positions match TRBD2. The CDR3 is made up of 14 amino acids. Trimming took 8 bases from V and 3 from J; bases not matched to a gene: 4. The germline gives CDR1 SGHAT, CDR2 FQNNGV. The CDR3 is CASGTSGNLYEQYF. CDR3 nucleotide sequence: TGTGCCAGCGGGACTAGCGGGAACCTCTACGAGCAGTACTTC. The full variable domain, rest sourced from reference TRBV11-2 and TRBJ2-7, is EAGVAQSPRYKIIEKRQSVAFWCNPISGHATLYWYQQILGQGPKLLIQFQNNGVVDDSQLPKDRFSAERLKGVDSTLKIQPAKLEDSAVYLCASGTSGNLYEQYFGPGTRLTVT.

V and J are TRBV5-8 and TRBJ1-5; a weak D match, TRBD1 (5 bases). Germline V gene data show CDR1 as SGHTS and CDR2 as YDEGEE. Deletions cut 4 bases from V and 6 bases from J, with 20 bases between. The CDR3 consists of 16 residues. The CDR3 loop reads CASSPLSGMQGQPQHF. CDR3 bases: TGTGCCAGCAGCCCCCTCAGTGGCATGCAGGGTCAGCCCCAGCATTTT. The full variable domain, completed using reference TRBV5-8 and TRBJ1-5, is EAGVTQSPTHLIKTRGQQATLRCSPISGHTSVYWYQQALGLGLQFLLWYDEGEERNRGNFPPRFSGRQFPNYSSELNVNALELEDSALYLCASSPLSGMQGQPQHFGDGTRLSIL.

The rearrangement uses TRBV7-2 and TRBJ2-2; 9 bases line up with TRBD1. The CDR3 has 16 residues. Germline CDR1 reads SGHTA; CDR2 reads FQGNSA. The junction had 5 bases not matched to a gene; V was cut back by 1 base and J by 5 bases. The CDR3 DNA sequence: TGTGCCAGCAGCTTAGTGACAGGGGGATCGACCGGGGAGCTGTTTTTT. Protein sequence: CASSLVTGGSTGELFF.

The J gene is TRBJ2-1, the V gene TRBV28; D remains ambiguous. In germline, CDR1 is MDHEN, CDR2 SYDVKM. Trimming removed 7 bases from V and 7 bases from J, with 17 bases in between. This CDR3 has 14 amino acids. The CDR3 nucleotides read TGTGCCAGCACCGCAGTGGGTCCACAGAATGAGCAGTTCTTC. Encoded protein: CASTAVGPQNEQFF.

The chain employs TRBV18 and TRBJ2-5; TRBD1 aligns across 10 bases. V dropped 4 bases and J dropped 3; count of bases not matched to a gene: 5. CDR3 size: 15 residues. Germline CDR1 and CDR2: KGHSH and LQKENI. DNA of the CDR3: TGTGCCAGCTCACGAGACAGGGGGCTGGAAGAGACCCAGTACTTC. Protein product: CASSRDRGLEETQYF.

CDR3 DNA sequence: TGCGCCAGCAGATCGGCGGGGGGGCCCAGCACAGATACGCAGTATTTT. Translation: CASRSAGGPSTDTQYF. The rearrangement links TRBV5-1 to TRBJ2-3, with 9 bases identical to TRBD2. V was pared by 5 bases and J by 0 bases, with 7 bases of the junction left unmatched. Germline V CDR1 and CDR2: SGHRS, YFSETQ. The CDR3 extends over 16 amino acids.

V usage is TRBV19 and J usage is TRBJ1-1; tentative D call: TRBD1 (5 bases). Trimming removed 7 bases from V and 6 bases from J, with 18 bases in between. Germline V gives CDR1 LNHDA, CDR2 SQIVND (reference sequence). The CDR3 covers 14 residues. For the CDR3, the DNA is TGTGCCAGTAAGCGGGCAGGGAGTACCCCTGAAGCTTTCTTT. The encoded protein is CASKRAGSTPEAFF.

This clone was found once. The chain carries TRBV28 and TRBJ2-5, with no clear D. Gene TRBJ2-7 matches the end of the DNA better, so the J call may be wrong. Germline V gives CDR1 MDHEN, CDR2 SYDVKM. This CDR3 contains 13 residues. The CDR3 DNA sequence: TGTGCCAGCAGTCGCCCCCCAGGTTACGAGCAGTACTTC. Its protein product is CASSRPPGYEQYF.

This chain uses TRBV7-9 with TRBJ2-3; D unresolved. Germline CDR1 reads SEHNR; CDR2 reads FQNEAQ (reference sequence). The CDR3 length is 12 residues. The V and J ends lost 5 bases and 6 bases respectively, with 9 bases between them. Here the CDR3 reads CASSPPVDTQYF. The CDR3, as DNA: TGTGCCAGCAGCCCTCCGGTGGATACGCAGTATTTT.

This clone was seen a few times. V gene TRBV5-1 combines with J gene TRBJ1-4; possible D gene TRBD1, 6 bases. V lost 4 bases, J lost 8 bases, and 21 bases lay in between. The CDR3 is made up of 16 amino acids. Germline V lookup: CDR1 SGHRS, CDR2 YFSETQ. Here the CDR3 reads CASSPGSRGGGEKLFF. The CDR3 DNA sequence: TGCGCCAGCAGCCCGGGTTCCCGAGGGGGTGGAGAAAAACTGTTTTTT.

The chain combines TRBV7-3 with TRBJ2-1; 7 bases line up with TRBD2. Germline trimming cut 0 bases from V and 6 bases from J; bases unmatched to any gene: 2. Germline values: CDR1 SGHTA, CDR2 FQGTGA. CDR3 length: 14 residues. CDR3 DNA sequence: TGTGCCAGCAGCTTAACCGGGGGGTTCAATGAGCAGTTCTTC. This sequence encodes CASSLTGGFNEQFF.

The chain uses TRBV7-2 and TRBJ1-5; TRBD1 matches 7 bases. Trimming took 5 bases from V and 6 from J; bases not matched to a gene: 7. Germline-derived CDR1 and CDR2 are SGHTA and FQGNSA. This CDR3 region has 14 residues. CDR3 coding DNA: TGTGCCAGCAGCAACGACAGGGTCGGTCAGCCCCAGCATTTT. Its translation: CASSNDRVGQPQHF.

The chain couples TRBV10-3 to TRBJ1-4; the D is unclear. V shed 4 bases and J shed 4 bases, with 7 bases lying between them. The CDR3 extends over 13 amino acids. Per the germline V gene, CDR1 is ENHRY and CDR2 is SYGVKD. The CDR3 DNA sequence: TGTGCCATCAGTGGAGGAAGTAATGAAAAACTGTTTTTT. Its translation: CAISGGSNEKLFF.

As DNA, the CDR3 is TGTGCCAGCAGCCGACGACAGGTTTCTAATGAAAAACTGTTTTTT. Amino acids: CASSRRQVSNEKLFF. The rearrangement joins TRBV7-2 to TRBJ1-4; a possible D gene is TRBD1 (6 bases). Germline-derived CDR1 and CDR2 are SGHTA and FQGNSA. V lost 5 bases to trimming and J lost 3 bases, with 13 bases between them. The CDR3 covers 15 residues.

The chain has TRBV18 and TRBJ2-5; 8 nucleotides match TRBD1. Germline trimming cut 5 bases from V and 7 bases from J; bases unmatched to any gene: 15. The germline V gene encodes CDR1 KGHSH and CDR2 LQKENI. The CDR3 length is 16 residues. The CDR3, as DNA: TGTGCCAGCTCATCCTTACCGGGACAGGCAGAGCGGACCCAGTACTTC. Protein: CASSSLPGQAERTQYF. Supplemented by reference TRBV18 and TRBJ2-5, the full variable domain reads NAGVMQNPRHLVRRRGQEARLRCSPMKGHSHVYWYRQLPEEGLKFMVYLQKENIIDESGMPKERFSAEFPKEGPSILRIQQVVRGDSAAYFCASSSLPGQAERTQYFGPGTRLLVL.

This clone has just a few counts. V and J are TRBV16 and TRBJ1-1, with TRBD1 matching 7 bases. This CDR3 comprises 17 residues. Germline CDR1 and CDR2: KGHSY and FQNENV. Trimming removed 0 bases from V and 5 bases from J; junction bases left unmatched: 12. This chain's CDR3 is CASSQSLTGLGGTEAFF. In DNA, the CDR3 is TGTGCCAGCAGCCAATCGTTGACAGGGCTGGGAGGGACTGAAGCTTTCTTT.

The gene calls are TRBV15 and TRBJ2-6, with D possibly called TRBD1 or TRBD2 (6 bases each). Germline-derived CDR1 and CDR2 are LNHNV and YYDKDF (reference sequence). The ends were cut back, 9 bases at V and 4 bases at J, with 16 bases in the middle. CDR3 length: 15 amino acids. CDR3: CATQRWGAGANVLTF. CDR3 nucleotide sequence: TGTGCCACACAAAGATGGGGGGCCGGGGCCAACGTCCTGACTTTC.

The chain links TRBV27 to TRBJ2-6; D is unresolved. The CDR3 consists of 13 residues. Germline values: CDR1 MNHEY, CDR2 SMNVEV (reference sequence). The V gene lost 3 bases and the J gene lost 3 bases, with 3 bases spanning the gap. The CDR3 DNA reads as TGTGCCAGCAGTTTGGGTGGGGCCAACGTCCTGACTTTC. It encodes CASSLGGANVLTF.